Each of the 5 T cell receptor beta chains below was sequenced from the same sample in a study of blood T cell repertoires in COVID-19. The data were produced by immunoSEQ multiplex PCR, yet TCRdb's version contains in-frame clones alone and is incomplete. The sample has 310,000 or so clones; roughly 90% are singletons. Sequencing was performed on peripheral blood. All receptors derive from a woman in her fifties or sixties with active or convalescent COVID-19.

This chain links TRBV20-1 with TRBJ1-1; D is undetermined. The germline V gene has CDR1 DFQATT and CDR2 SNEGSKA (reference sequence). With 3 bases removed from V and 8 bases from J, the gap between germline ends came to 13 bases. This CDR3 has 12 residues. The CDR3 bases are TGCAGTGCTAGTCAGGCAAGGGAGGAAGCTTTCTTT. Translation: CSASQAREEAFF.

The V call is TRBV6-2 or TRBV6-3, the J call TRBJ1-2; D gene uncertain. This CDR3 has 16 residues. In germline, CDR1 is MNHEY, CDR2 SVGEGT. Between the trimmed V and J ends, which lost 2 bases and 0 bases, there was a span of 13 bases. CDR3: CASSYAARVTNYGYTF. Here the CDR3 DNA reads TGTGCCAGCAGTTACGCCGCGAGGGTCACTAACTATGGCTACACCTTC.

The genes are TRBV5-5 and TRBJ1-1, with D unclear. The CDR3 extends over 13 amino acids. Germline loops: CDR1 SGHKS, CDR2 YYEKEE (reference sequence). V gave up 5 bases and J gave up 1 base, with 9 bases separating them. The CDR3 bases are TGTGCCAGCAGTCGAACACCGAACACTGAAGCTTTCTTT. It specifies CASSRTPNTEAFF.

This clone was detected a few times. The J gene is TRBJ1-4, the V gene TRBV5-1; 9 bases are shared with TRBD1. This CDR3 comprises 16 residues. The V and J ends lost 0 bases and 5 bases, in that order; junction bases with no gene match: 5. Germline assignment: CDR1 SGHRS and CDR2 YFSETQ. The CDR3 loop is CASSLAKTGGNEKLFF. The CDR3 DNA sequence: TGCGCCAGCAGCTTGGCTAAGACAGGGGGAAATGAAAAACTGTTTTTT. Complete variable domain (other parts from reference TRBV5-1 and TRBJ1-4): KAGVTQTPRYLIKTRGQQVTLSCSPISGHRSVSWYQQTPGQGLQFLFEYFSETQRNKGNFPGRFSGRQFSNSRSEMNVSTLELGDSALYLCASSLAKTGGNEKLFFGSGTQLSVL.

The gene calls are TRBV29-1 and TRBJ2-7; TRBD1 might be the D (6 bases). Germline V gives CDR1 SQVTM, CDR2 ANQGSEA. V was cut by 3 bases and J by 6 bases, with 9 bases left in between. The CDR3 spans 11 residues. The CDR3 sequence: CSVDSGVEQYF. In nucleotides, the CDR3 is TGCAGCGTTGATTCAGGGGTCGAGCAGTACTTC.